Listed below are T cell receptor beta chains from one sample, sequenced in a study of response to subunit inactivated influenza vaccine. TCRdb independently ran MiXCR on the RT-PCR reads; one entry per CDR3 protein. The sample consists of 530,000 or so distinct CDR3 sequences, 13% to 15% of them appearing once. This specimen was PBMCs from blood, taken 11 to 12 days after vaccination. Source of these receptors: a man aged 45-65 years who received an inactivated influenza vaccine. Both conserved end residues are part of each CDR3. A D gene is named only where the DNA matches it firmly. For some rows the clone size is stated as once, few or many, or as a class when expanded; others skip it.

>TRBD1|many|TRBV4-1|TRBJ2-3
TGCGCCAGCAGCCAACAGACAGGGGTCACAGATACGCAGTATTTT
CASSQQTGVTDTQYF
>TRBD2|many|TRBV5-1|TRBJ2-3
TGCGCCAGCTCGCGGGGGGGCTGGGCAGATACGCAGTATTTT
CASSRGGWADTQYF
>TRBD2|few|TRBV29-1|TRBJ2-5
TGCAGCGTTGTTGGACTAGCGGAGGGGAGGAGGGAGACCCAGTACTTC
CSVVGLAEGRRETQYF
>.|few|TRBV7-9|TRBJ1-1
TGTGCCAGCAGCTTTCGGCAGGGAGATACTCTGAACACTGAAGCTTTCTTT
CASSFRQGDTLNTEAFF
>.|.|TRBV12-3/TRBV12-4|TRBJ2-1
TGTGCCAGCAGTCGAACTACTAGCAATGAGCAGTTCTTC
CASSRTTSNEQFF
>TRBD1|.|TRBV5-6|TRBJ1-5
TGTGCCAGCAGCTTGGGGCAGGGGGCCTCTCAGCCCCAGCATTTT
CASSLGQGASQPQHF
>.|.|TRBV14|TRBJ2-7
TGTGCCAGCAGCCACGCCAGGTGGAGAAGCAGCTCCTACGAGCAGTACTTC
CASSHARWRSSSYEQYF
>.|.|TRBV3-1|TRBJ2-3
TGTGCCAGCAGCCAAATGACGAATTCGCAGTATTTT
CASSQMTNSQYF
>TRBD2|few|TRBV9|TRBJ2-5
TGTGCCAGCAGCGCGACTAGCGGGAAAGAGACCCAGTACTTC
CASSATSGKETQYF
>.|few|TRBV2|TRBJ2-1
TGTGCCAGCAGTGTGCGGCAGGGTGGTCCGAGCTCCTACAATGAGCAGTTCTTC
CASSVRQGGPSSYNEQFF
>TRBD1|.|TRBV23-1|TRBJ2-7
TGCGCCAGCAGTATTATTGACAGGGACCGACTCAACCTCTACGAGCAGTACTTC
CASSIIDRDRLNLYEQYF
>.|few|TRBV5-1|TRBJ2-1
TGCGCCAGCAGCTTGGCCCCCGATATATGGACCCCTTACAATGAGCAGTTCTTC
CASSLAPDIWTPYNEQFF
>TRBD2|.|TRBV12-3/TRBV12-4|TRBJ2-2
TGTGCCAGCAGTACGAGGGCTAGCGGGACGTTTCCCGGGGAGCTGTTTTTT
CASSTRASGTFPGELFF
>.|few|TRBV20-1|TRBJ2-3
TGCAGTGCTGGACAAATAGGCACAGATACGCAGTATTTT
CSAGQIGTDTQYF
>TRBD2|.|TRBV15|TRBJ2-1
TGTGCCACCTCCACGGCGGGAGGCTACAATGAGCAGTTCTTC
CATSTAGGYNEQFF
>.|.|TRBV18|TRBJ1-1
TGTGCCAGCTCACCGATTCGAACGAATGAAGCTTTCTTT
CASSPIRTNEAFF
>TRBD1|.|TRBV4-2|TRBJ1-1
TGTGCCAGCATGACAGGGGGAACCACTGAAGCTTTCTTT
CASMTGGTTEAFF
>.|few|TRBV7-9|TRBJ1-3
TGTGCCAGCAGCTTTCAACAGGCCTCTGGAAACACCATATATTTT
CASSFQQASGNTIYF
>.|.|TRBV5-1|TRBJ2-2
TGCGCCAGCAGCTTGGAGCGGTATACCGGGGAGCTGTTTTTT
CASSLERYTGELFF
>.|few|TRBV10-2|TRBJ1-1
TGCGCCAGCAGTGATAACGGGCAGGGTGCTTTTGAAGCTTTCTTT
CASSDNGQGAFEAFF
>.|few|TRBV20-1|TRBJ1-1
TGCAGTGCTAGGAGGGGGGCAAGTAACGGTGAAGCTTTCTTT
CSARRGASNGEAFF
>.|.|TRBV15|TRBJ1-1
TGTGCCACCAGCAGAGAGGCAGGGAGGCAAGGATTAGCTTTCTTT
CATSREAGRQGLAFF
>TRBD2|.|TRBV7-2|TRBJ2-1
TGTGCCAGCAGCATACAAAGCGGGGGAGTCCCCGAGCAGTTCTTC
CASSIQSGGVPEQFF
>.|few|TRBV21-1|TRBJ2-1
TGTGCCAGCAGCAAAGGGGAACCTAGCGGGGGGCCGAACAATGAGCAGTTCTTC
CASSKGEPSGGPNNEQFF
>.|many|TRBV5-1|TRBJ1-4
TGCGCCAGCAGAAGGAAGTCGGGGGAAAAACTGTTTTTT
CASRRKSGEKLFF
>TRBD1|.|TRBV20-1|TRBJ1-2
TGCAGTGCGCCTCCGGGACAGGGGGCGAACTATGGCTACACCTTC
CSAPPGQGANYGYTF
>TRBD1|.|TRBV20-1|TRBJ2-3
TGCAGTGCTAGAGATCGGGACAGGGGTGTCACAGATACGCAGTATTTT
CSARDRDRGVTDTQYF
>.|few|TRBV5-4|TRBJ1-1
TGTGCCAGCACTCAATTCCTGGGGTGGGGGGGGGCTGAAGCTTTCTTT
CASTQFLGWGGAEAFF
>.|.|TRBV4-3|TRBJ1-5
TGCGCCAGCAGCCAAGACAGGGTCGGTCAGCCCCAGCATTTT
CASSQDRVGQPQHF
>TRBD2|few|TRBV28|TRBJ2-1
TGTGCCAGCAGGTCTAGCGGCCAAGGTAGTAGTGAGCAGTTCTTC
CASRSSGQGSSEQFF
>.|few|TRBV12-3/TRBV12-4|TRBJ2-3
TGTGCCAGCAGTGGCACCGCAGATACGCAGTATTTT
CASSGTADTQYF